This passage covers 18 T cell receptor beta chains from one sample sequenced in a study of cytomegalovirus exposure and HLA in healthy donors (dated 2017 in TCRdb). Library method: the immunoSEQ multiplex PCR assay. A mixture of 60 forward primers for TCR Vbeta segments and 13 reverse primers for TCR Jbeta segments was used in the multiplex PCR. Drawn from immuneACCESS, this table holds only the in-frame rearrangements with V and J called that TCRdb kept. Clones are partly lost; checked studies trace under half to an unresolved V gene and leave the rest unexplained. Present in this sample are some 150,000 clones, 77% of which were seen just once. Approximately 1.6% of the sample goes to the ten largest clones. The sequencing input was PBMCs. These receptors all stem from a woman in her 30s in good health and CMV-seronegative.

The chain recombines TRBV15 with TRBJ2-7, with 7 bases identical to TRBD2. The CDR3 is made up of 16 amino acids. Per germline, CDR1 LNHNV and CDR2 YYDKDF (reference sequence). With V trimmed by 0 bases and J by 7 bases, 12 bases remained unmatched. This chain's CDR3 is CATSRDGGGSRKEQYF. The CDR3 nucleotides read TGTGCCACCAGCAGAGATGGTGGCGGGAGTCGAAAAGAGCAGTACTTC.

The CDR3 sequence is CASSEEGGGQPQHF. The CDR3 DNA reads TGTGCCAGCAGTGAGGAGGGGGGAGGGCAGCCCCAGCATTTT. The chain recombines TRBV2 with TRBJ1-5; a possible D gene is TRBD1 (6 bases). The CDR3 is 14 residues long. V was pared by 3 bases and J by 7 bases, with 13 bases between. CDR1 and CDR2 (germline): SNHLY, FYNNEI.

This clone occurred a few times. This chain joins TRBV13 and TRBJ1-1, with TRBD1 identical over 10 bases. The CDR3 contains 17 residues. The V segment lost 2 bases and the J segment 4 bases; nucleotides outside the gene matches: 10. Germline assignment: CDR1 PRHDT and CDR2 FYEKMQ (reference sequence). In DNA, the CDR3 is TGTGCCAGCAGCTTACCTTCGACAGGGGGCTGGACCACTGAAGCTTTCTTT. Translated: CASSLPSTGGWTTEAFF.

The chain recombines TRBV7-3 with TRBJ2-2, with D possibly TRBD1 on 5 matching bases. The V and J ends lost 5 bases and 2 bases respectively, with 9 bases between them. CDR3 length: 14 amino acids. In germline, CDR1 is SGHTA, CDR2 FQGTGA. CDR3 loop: CASSRTYNTGELFF. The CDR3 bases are TGTGCCAGCAGCCGGACATACAACACCGGGGAGCTGTTTTTT.

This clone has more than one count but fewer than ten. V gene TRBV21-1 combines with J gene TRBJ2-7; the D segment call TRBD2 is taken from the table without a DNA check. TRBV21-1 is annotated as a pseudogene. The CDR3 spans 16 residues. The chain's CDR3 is CASSKDPSGMGDEQYF. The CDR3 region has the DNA TGTGCCAGCAGCAAAGACCCTAGCGGGATGGGAGACGAGCAGTACTTC.

DNA of the CDR3: TGTGCCAGCAGTTCAGGACAGGGTCGGGCCCTCGGGGGCTACACCTTC. This gives the protein CASSSGQGRALGGYTF. The V gene is TRBV6-5, the J gene TRBJ1-2; 8 bases align to TRBD1. The CDR3 loop spans 16 amino acids. Germline assignment: CDR1 MNHEY and CDR2 SVGAGI. V gave up 4 bases and J gave up 8 bases; unmatched junction bases: 15.

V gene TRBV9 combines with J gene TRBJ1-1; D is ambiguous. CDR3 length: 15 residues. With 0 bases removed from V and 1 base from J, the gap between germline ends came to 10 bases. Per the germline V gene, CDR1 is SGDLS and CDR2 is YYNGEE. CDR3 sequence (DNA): TGTGCCAGCAGCGTAGGGAACAGCCGGAACACTGAAGCTTTCTTT. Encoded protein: CASSVGNSRNTEAFF.

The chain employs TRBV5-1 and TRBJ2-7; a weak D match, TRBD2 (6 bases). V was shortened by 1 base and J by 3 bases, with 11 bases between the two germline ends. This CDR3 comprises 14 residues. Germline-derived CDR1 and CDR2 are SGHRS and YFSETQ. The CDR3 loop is CASSLRGEVYEQYF. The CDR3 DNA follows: TGCGCCAGCAGCTTGCGAGGGGAGGTCTACGAGCAGTACTTC.

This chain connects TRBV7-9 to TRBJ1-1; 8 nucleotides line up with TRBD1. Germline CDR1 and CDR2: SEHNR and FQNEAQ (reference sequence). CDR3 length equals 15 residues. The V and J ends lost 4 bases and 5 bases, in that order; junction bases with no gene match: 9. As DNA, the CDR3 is TGTGCCAGCAGCTCCCCGACAGGGGCTGGGACTGAAGCTTTCTTT. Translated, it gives CASSSPTGAGTEAFF. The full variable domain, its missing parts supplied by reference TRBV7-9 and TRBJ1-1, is DTGVSQNPRHKITKRGQNVTFRCDPISEHNRLYWYRQTLGQGPEFLTYFQNEAQLEKSRLLSDRFSAERPKGSFSTLEIQRTEQGDSAMYLCASSSPTGAGTEAFFGQGTRLTVV.

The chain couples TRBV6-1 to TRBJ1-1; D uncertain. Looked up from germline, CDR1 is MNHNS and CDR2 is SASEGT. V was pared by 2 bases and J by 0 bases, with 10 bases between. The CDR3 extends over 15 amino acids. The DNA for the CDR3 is TGTGCCAGCAGTGAATGGCGGGTCCTGAACACTGAAGCTTTCTTT. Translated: CASSEWRVLNTEAFF.

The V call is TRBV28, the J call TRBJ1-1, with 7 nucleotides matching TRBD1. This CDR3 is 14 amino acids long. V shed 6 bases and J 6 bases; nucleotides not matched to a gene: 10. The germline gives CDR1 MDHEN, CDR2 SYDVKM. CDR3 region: CASSRLITGAEAFF. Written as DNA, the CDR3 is TGTGCCAGCAGCCGACTTATAACAGGGGCTGAAGCTTTCTTT. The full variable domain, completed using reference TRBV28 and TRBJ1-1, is DVKVTQSSRYLVKRTGEKVFLECVQDMDHENMFWYRQDPGLGLRLIYFSYDVKMKEKGDIPEGYSVSREKKERFSLILESASTNQTSMYLCASSRLITGAEAFFGQGTRLTVV.

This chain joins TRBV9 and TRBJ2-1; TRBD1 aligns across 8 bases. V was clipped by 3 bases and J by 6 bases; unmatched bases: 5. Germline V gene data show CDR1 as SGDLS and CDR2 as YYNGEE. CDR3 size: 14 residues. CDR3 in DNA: TGTGCCAGCAGCGCATCCACAGGGGGCAATGAGCAGTTCTTC. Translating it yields CASSASTGGNEQFF.

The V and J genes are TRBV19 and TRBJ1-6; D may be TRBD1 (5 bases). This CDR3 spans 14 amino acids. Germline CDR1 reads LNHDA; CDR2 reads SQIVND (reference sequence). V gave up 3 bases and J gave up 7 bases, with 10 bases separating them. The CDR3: CASSIWAGNSPLHF. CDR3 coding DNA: TGTGCCAGTAGTATCTGGGCAGGGAATTCACCCCTCCACTTT.

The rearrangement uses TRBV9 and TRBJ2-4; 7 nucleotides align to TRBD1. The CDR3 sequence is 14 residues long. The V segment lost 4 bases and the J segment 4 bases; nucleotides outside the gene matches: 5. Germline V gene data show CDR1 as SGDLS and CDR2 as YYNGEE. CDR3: CASSTGQTKNIQYF. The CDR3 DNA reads TGTGCCAGCAGCACGGGACAGACTAAAAACATTCAGTACTTC.

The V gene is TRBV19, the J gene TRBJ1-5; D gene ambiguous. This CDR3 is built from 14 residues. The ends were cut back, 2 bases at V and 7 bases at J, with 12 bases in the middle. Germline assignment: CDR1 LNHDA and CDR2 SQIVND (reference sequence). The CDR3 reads CASSITPEGQPQHF. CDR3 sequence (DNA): TGTGCCAGTAGTATAACCCCAGAGGGACAGCCCCAGCATTTT. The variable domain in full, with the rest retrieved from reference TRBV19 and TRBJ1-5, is DGGITQSPKYLFRKEGQNVTLSCEQNLNHDAMYWYRQDPGQGLRLIYYSQIVNDFQKGDIAEGYSVSREKKESFPLTVTSAQKNPTAFYLCASSITPEGQPQHFGDGTRLSIL.

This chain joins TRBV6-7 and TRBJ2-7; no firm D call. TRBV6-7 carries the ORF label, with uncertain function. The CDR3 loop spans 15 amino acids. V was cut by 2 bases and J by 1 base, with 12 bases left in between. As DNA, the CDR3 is TGTGCCAGCAGTTACCCTCATGGGCGATCCTACGAGCAGTACTTC. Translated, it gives CASSYPHGRSYEQYF.

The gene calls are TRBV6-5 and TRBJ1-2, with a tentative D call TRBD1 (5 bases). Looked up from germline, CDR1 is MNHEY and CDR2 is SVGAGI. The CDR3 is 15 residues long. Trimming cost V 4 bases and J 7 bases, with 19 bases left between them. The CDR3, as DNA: TGTGCCAGCAGTTTACGCTCGGGGGGGATGGTTGGCTACACCTTC. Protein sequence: CASSLRSGGMVGYTF.

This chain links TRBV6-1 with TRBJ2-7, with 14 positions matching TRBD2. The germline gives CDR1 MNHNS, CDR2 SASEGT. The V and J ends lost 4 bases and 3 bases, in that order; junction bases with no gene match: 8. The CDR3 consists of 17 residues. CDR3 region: CASSVGLAGGVGYEQYF. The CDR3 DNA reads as TGTGCCAGCAGTGTCGGACTAGCGGGAGGTGTGGGCTACGAGCAGTACTTC.